The T cell receptor (beta chain) described here comes from a study (dated by TCRdb to 2016 to 2017). After removal of 4 bases from V and 5 bases from J, the junction retains 10 bases not matched to a gene. The CDR3 sequence holds 16 residues, the cysteine and phenylalanine included. Here the CDR3 DNA is all that survives: 48 bases in frame from base 1. CDR1 and CDR2, per the germline V gene, are SNHLY and FYNNEI. Receptor amplification or capture employed RT-PCR. The reads were generated on an Illumina MiSeq. TCRdb reran the public reads through fastp at Q25 and MiXCR, keeping productive beta chains. Entries that share a CDR3 protein sequence are merged under the most common genes and DNA. Here the sample has more than 550,000 distinct CDR3 sequences; 11% to 15% occur a single time. Roughly 3.6% of the sample is held by the ten biggest clonotypes. This clonotype was recorded a few times. The antigen it binds to is not known. It has no much larger one-base neighbor in the sample; base qualities were not kept.

The sequencing sample was made of memory CD4+ T cells from blood. The rearranged segments are TRBV2 and TRBJ2-1, and 8 junctional nucleotides match TRBD2. The receptor comes from a female donor in good health, serving as a healthy control. The nucleotide sequence is TGTGCCAGCAGTGGGGGTAGCGGGGCCCCCCACAATGAGCAGTTCTTC. It translates to CASSGGSGAPHNEQFF.